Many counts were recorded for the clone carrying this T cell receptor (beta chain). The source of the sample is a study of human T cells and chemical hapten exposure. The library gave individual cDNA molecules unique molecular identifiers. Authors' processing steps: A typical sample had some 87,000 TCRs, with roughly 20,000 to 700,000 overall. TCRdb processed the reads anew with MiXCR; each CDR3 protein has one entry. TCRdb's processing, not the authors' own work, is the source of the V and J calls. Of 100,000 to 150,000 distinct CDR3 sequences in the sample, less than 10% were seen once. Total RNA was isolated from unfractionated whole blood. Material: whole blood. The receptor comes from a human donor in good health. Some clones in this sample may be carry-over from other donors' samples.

In DNA form, the CDR3 reads TGCGCCAGCAGCACAACAGGGGGCAATCAGCCCCAGCATTTT. Translation gives CASSTTGGNQPQHF. V gene TRBV5-1 combines with J gene TRBJ1-5, with 7 bases lining up with TRBD1. CDR3 length: 14 residues. Losses at the gene ends were 4 bases for V and 2 bases for J; bases not matched to a gene: 3. The germline gives CDR1 SGHRS, CDR2 YFSETQ.